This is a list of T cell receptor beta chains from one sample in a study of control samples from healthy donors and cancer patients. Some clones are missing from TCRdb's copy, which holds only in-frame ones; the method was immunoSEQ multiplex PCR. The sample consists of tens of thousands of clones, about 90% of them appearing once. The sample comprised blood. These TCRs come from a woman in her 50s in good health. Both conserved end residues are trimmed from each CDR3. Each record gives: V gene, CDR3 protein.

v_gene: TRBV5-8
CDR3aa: ASSLRYQPQH

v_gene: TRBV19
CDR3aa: ASSKAVTSYGYT

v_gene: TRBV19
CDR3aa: ASSMMRQTGELF

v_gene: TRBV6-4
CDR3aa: ASSDGESQPQH

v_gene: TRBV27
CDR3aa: ASSQGMWTRGEKLF

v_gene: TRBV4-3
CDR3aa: ASSYKAGPNQPQH

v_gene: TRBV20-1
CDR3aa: SAQGQTEAF

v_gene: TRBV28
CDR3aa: ASSHYSSGANVLT

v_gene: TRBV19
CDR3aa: ATARGGENEQF

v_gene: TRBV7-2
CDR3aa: ASSLGTGQETQY

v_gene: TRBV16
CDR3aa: ASSQEALTEAF

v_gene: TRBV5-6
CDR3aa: ASSLGDRGTEAF

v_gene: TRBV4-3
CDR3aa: ASSQEVAGVYNEQF

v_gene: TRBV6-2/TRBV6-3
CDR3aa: ASSYTPSTLIETQY

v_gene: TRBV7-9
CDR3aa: ASSVQDIVNEKLF

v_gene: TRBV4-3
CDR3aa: ASSQGGGYGYT

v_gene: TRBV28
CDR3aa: ASSPSPGHGYT

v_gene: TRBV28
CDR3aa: ASSLPPVGRAGELF

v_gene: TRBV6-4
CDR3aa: ASSDDSGGSYGYT

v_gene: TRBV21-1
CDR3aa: ARAGAYNQPQH

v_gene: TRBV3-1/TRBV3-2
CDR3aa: ASSPLPTGNYGYT

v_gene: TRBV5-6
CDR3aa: ASSFGDGQPQH

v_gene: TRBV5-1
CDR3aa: ASSQGHPNTEAF

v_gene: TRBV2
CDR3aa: ASSLAGLSYNEQF

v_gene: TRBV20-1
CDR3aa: SARELGGYT

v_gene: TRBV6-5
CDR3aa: ATLNEKLF

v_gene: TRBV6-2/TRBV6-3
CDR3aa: ASSSGRENTEAF

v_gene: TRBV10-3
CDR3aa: AVASGQGQGKSGYT

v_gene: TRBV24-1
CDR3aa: ATSDRSRQGAGNEQF

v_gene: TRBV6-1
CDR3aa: ASSDHPADTQY

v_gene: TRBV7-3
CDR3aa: ASSWGPYNEQF

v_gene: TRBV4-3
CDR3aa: ASSQSWYQETQY

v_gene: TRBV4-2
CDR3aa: ASSRKTSGGMDTQY

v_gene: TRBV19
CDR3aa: ASSFSLESYSPLH

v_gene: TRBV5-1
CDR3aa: ASGSGQKSHANTGELF

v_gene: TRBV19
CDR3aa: ASRGRSTDTQY

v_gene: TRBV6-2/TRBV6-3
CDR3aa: ASSKRTGVLTEAF

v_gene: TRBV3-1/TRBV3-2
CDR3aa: ASWMRGLETQY

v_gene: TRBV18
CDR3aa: ASSPPGINQPQH

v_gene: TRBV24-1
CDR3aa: ATSDTGVLNQPQH

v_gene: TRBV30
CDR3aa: AWSDREGYT

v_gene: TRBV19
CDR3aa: ASSPTGTAQGE

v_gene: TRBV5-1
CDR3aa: ASRLGKVIDNEQF

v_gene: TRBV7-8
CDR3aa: ASSPPGGYEQF

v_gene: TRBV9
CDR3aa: ASSAITGAGEQY

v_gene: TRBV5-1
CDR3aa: ASSFLDSLSSYNSPLH

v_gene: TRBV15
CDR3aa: ATSRYGETQY

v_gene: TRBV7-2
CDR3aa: ASSLLLTGGEQY

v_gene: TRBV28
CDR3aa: ASSLATGRVEKLF

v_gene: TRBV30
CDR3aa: AWRSKGGYGYT

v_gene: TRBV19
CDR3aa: ASRVDLYSGNTIY

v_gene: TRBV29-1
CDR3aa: SVTTSSYEQY